These T cell receptor beta chains were read from a single sample in a study of T cell responses to AZD1222 COVID-19 vaccine. Method: immunoSEQ multiplex PCR; TCRdb's copy keeps in-frame clones and lacks some. Seen here are around 110,000 clones, nearly 90% observed once, and the top ten hold 4.5% to 6%. The sequencing used peripheral blood, collected 28 days after the second AZD1222 dose. Receptors originate from an adult who received the AZD1222 COVID-19 vaccine. Both conserved end residues are part of each CDR3. Fields, in order: clone size, V gene, D gene, J gene, CDR3 protein, CDR3 DNA. D genes are given only for firm matches. Clone size is not always given. Where it is, it says once, few, many or a class for expanded clones.

NA	TRBV6-1	NA	TRBJ2-5	CASSEGVRETQYF	TGTGCCAGCAGTGAGGGGGTGCGAGAGACCCAGTACTTC
NA	TRBV5-4	TRBD1	TRBJ2-7	CASSLVGQGAYEQYF	TGTGCCAGCAGCTTGGTAGGACAGGGGGCCTACGAGCAGTACTTC
NA	TRBV2	NA	TRBJ2-2	CATRGEANTGELFF	TGTGCCACCCGGGGTGAAGCGAACACCGGGGAGCTGTTTTTT
NA	TRBV4-3	NA	TRBJ2-1	CASSQEDGGDEQFF	TGCGCCAGCAGCCAAGAAGATGGGGGTGATGAGCAGTTCTTC
NA	TRBV5-4	NA	TRBJ2-7	CASSLAAGFEQYF	TGTGCCAGCAGCTTGGCCGCAGGGTTCGAGCAGTACTTC
once	TRBV5-1	NA	TRBJ2-7	CASSLSGPNEQYF	TGCGCCAGCAGCTTGTCCGGCCCTAACGAGCAGTACTTC
once	TRBV3-1/TRBV3-2	NA	TRBJ2-7	CASSQAWGVSEQYF	TGTGCCAGCAGCCAAGCGTGGGGAGTGAGCGAGCAGTACTTC
NA	TRBV7-9	NA	TRBJ1-5	CASSPGGQGQPQHF	TGTGCCAGCAGCCCAGGCGGTCAGGGGCAGCCCCAGCATTTT
NA	TRBV3-1/TRBV3-2	TRBD2	TRBJ2-3	CASSLLSGGVWDTQYF	TGTGCCAGCAGCCTTCTTTCCGGGGGGGTCTGGGATACGCAGTATTTT
NA	TRBV15	NA	TRBJ1-4	CATSREAGNGEKLFF	TGTGCCACCAGCAGAGAAGCAGGGAACGGTGAAAAACTGTTTTTT
NA	TRBV6-6	NA	TRBJ1-2	CASSYGGNYGYTF	TGTGCCAGCAGTTACGGAGGAAACTATGGCTACACCTTC
NA	TRBV3-1/TRBV3-2	TRBD1	TRBJ2-7	CASSRDWTGRIRYEQYF	TGTGCCAGCAGCCGAGATTGGACAGGGAGGATCCGCTACGAGCAGTACTTC
NA	TRBV29-1	NA	TRBJ2-5	CSVDEFGGATQETQYF	TGCAGCGTTGACGAGTTTGGCGGGGCGACCCAAGAGACCCAGTACTTC
NA	TRBV19	TRBD1	TRBJ2-7	CASSMGGQGDYEQYF	TGTGCCAGTAGTATGGGGGGACAGGGGGACTACGAGCAGTACTTC
NA	TRBV18	NA	TRBJ1-1	CASSPPSVYTEAFF	TGTGCCAGCTCACCACCTTCGGTTTACACTGAAGCTTTCTTT
NA	TRBV27	NA	TRBJ2-7	CASSFSLGYEQYF	TGTGCCAGCAGTTTCTCCCTCGGCTACGAGCAGTACTTC
NA	TRBV25-1	TRBD1	TRBJ1-2	CASSEYGGTVYGYTF	TGTGCCAGCAGTGAATATGGAGGGACAGTCTATGGCTACACCTTC
once	TRBV5-4	TRBD2	TRBJ2-3	CASSLTGGGRDTQYF	TGTGCCAGCAGCTTGACGGGCGGGGGACGGGATACGCAGTATTTT
NA	TRBV18	NA	TRBJ2-7	CASSPPNTATYEQYF	TGTGCCAGCTCACCACCGAACACCGCTACCTACGAGCAGTACTTC
NA	TRBV19	NA	TRBJ1-5	CASRRLNQPQHF	TGTGCCAGTAGACGGCTCAATCAGCCCCAGCATTTT
NA	TRBV18	NA	TRBJ1-6	CASSPTTNSPLHF	TGTGCCAGCTCTCCGACAACAAATTCACCCCTCCACTTT
few	TRBV4-1	NA	TRBJ2-7	CASSQFFRGEQYF	TGCGCCAGCAGCCAATTTTTTCGGGGCGAGCAGTACTTC
once	TRBV6-5	NA	TRBJ2-7	CASSLDMSYEQYF	TGTGCCAGCAGTTTAGACATGAGCTACGAGCAGTACTTC
NA	TRBV6-5	NA	TRBJ2-1	CASRSSGVSYNEQFF	TGTGCCAGCAGGAGCAGCGGTGTGTCCTACAATGAGCAGTTCTTC
NA	TRBV5-6	NA	TRBJ1-1	CASSLEVWSEAFF	TGTGCCAGCAGCTTGGAAGTGTGGAGTGAAGCTTTCTTT
NA	TRBV3-1/TRBV3-2	NA	TRBJ2-1	CASSQGEWGYNEQFF	TGTGCCAGCAGCCAGGGGGAGTGGGGATACAATGAGCAGTTCTTC
NA	TRBV3-1/TRBV3-2	NA	TRBJ1-1	CASSQDLRLRGATEAFF	TGTGCCAGCAGCCAAGATTTACGACTCCGGGGGGCCACTGAAGCTTTCTTT
few	TRBV11-2	NA	TRBJ2-7	CASSSLRGRGDPEQYF	TGTGCCAGCAGCTCTCTGCGGGGCAGAGGGGACCCCGAGCAGTACTTC